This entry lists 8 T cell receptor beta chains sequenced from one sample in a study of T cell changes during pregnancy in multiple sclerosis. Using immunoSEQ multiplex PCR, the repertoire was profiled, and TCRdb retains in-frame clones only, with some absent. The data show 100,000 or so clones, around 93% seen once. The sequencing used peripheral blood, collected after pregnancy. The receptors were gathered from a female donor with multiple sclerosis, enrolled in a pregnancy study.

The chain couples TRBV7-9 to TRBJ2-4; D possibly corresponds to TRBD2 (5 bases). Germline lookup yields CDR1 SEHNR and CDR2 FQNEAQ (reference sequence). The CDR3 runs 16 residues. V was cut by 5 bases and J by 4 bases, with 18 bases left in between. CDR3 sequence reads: CASSPRRRTRKNIQYF. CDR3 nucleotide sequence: TGTGCCAGCAGCCCCAGACGGAGGACGAGGAAAAACATTCAGTACTTC.

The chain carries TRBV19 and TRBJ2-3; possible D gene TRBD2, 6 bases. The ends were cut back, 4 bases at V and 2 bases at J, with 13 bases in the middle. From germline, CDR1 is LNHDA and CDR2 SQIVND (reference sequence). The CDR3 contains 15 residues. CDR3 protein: CASSTAGGITDTQYF. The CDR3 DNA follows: TGTGCCAGTAGTACGGCGGGCGGGATCACAGATACGCAGTATTTT.

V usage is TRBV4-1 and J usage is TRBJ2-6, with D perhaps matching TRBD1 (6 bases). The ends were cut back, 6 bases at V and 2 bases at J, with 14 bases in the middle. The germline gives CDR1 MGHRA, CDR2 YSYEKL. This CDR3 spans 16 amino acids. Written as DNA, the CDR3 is TGCGCCAGCAGGGCAGGGGTTGGGGCTGGGGCCAACGTCCTGACTTTC. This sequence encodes CASRAGVGAGANVLTF.

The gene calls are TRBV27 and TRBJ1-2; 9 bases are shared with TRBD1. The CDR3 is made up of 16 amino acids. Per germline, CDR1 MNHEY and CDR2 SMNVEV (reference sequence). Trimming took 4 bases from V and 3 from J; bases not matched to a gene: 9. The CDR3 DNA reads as TGTGCCAGCAGTTCTATATTGGGGACAGGGTACTATGGCTACACCTTC. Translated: CASSSILGTGYYGYTF.

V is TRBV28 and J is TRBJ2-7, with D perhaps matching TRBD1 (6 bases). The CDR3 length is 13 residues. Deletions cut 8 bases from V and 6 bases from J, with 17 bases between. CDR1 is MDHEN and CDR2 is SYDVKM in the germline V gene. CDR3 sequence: CASFGQTFSEQYF. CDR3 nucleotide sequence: TGTGCCAGCTTTGGACAGACCTTTAGCGAGCAGTACTTC.

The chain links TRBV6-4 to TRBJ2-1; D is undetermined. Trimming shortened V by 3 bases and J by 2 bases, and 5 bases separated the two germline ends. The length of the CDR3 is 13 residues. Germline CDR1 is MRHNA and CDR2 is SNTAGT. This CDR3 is CASSESAYNEQFF. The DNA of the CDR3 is TGTGCCAGCAGTGAAAGCGCCTACAATGAGCAGTTCTTC.

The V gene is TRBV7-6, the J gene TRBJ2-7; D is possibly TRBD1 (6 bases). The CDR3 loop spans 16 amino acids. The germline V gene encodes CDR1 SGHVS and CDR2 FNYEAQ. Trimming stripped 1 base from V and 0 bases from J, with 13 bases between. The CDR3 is CASSLELGATSYEQYF. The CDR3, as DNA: TGTGCCAGCAGCTTAGAGTTGGGGGCCACCTCCTACGAGCAGTACTTC.

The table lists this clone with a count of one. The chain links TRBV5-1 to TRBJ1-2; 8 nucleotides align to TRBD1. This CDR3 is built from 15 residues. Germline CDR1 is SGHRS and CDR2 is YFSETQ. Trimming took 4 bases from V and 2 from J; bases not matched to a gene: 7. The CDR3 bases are TGCGCCAGCAGCAGAGGGACAGGTGAGAACTATGGCTACACCTTC. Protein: CASSRGTGENYGYTF. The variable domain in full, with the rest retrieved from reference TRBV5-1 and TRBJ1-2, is KAGVTQTPRYLIKTRGQQVTLSCSPISGHRSVSWYQQTPGQGLQFLFEYFSETQRNKGNFPGRFSGRQFSNSRSEMNVSTLELGDSALYLCASSRGTGENYGYTFGSGTRLTVV.